This T cell receptor beta chain is drawn from a study of OX40 agonist ivuxolimab in advanced cancers. A word on this clone: The antigen is unknown.

Blood samples were obtained at baseline, cycle 4 day 1, and cycle 7 day 1. Findings and limits, study-wide: Clones of CD4+ and CD8+ blood T cells grew by week 6 at doses of 0.1 to 3.0 mg/kg. Researchers report that CD8+ T cells had, on average, more expanded clones than CD4+.

Repertoires were generated with immunoSEQ multiplex PCR, while TCRdb's copy carries only in-frame clones and drops some. This table has some 96,000 clones, approximately 89% appearing once. V lost 9 bases, J lost 3 bases, and 8 bases stayed unmatched. Germline V gives CDR1 LNHDA, CDR2 SQIVND (reference sequence). This CDR3 is built from 14 residues. The sample consisted of CD4+ or CD8+ T cells sorted from blood, taken in a trial of the OX40 agonist ivuxolimab. The gene calls are TRBV19 and TRBJ1-1; TRBD1 matches at 9 bases. This receptor was obtained from an adult with an advanced solid tumor such as melanoma, head and neck, liver or kidney cancer. CDR3 loop: CASRRQGGYTEAFF. CDR3 nucleotides: TGTGCCAGCAGAAGACAGGGGGGATACACTGAAGCTTTCTTT. The variable domain in full, with the rest retrieved from reference TRBV19 and TRBJ1-1, is DGGITQSPKYLFRKEGQNVTLSCEQNLNHDAMYWYRQDPGQGLRLIYYSQIVNDFQKGDIAEGYSVSREKKESFPLTVTSAQKNPTAFYLCASRRQGGYTEAFFGQGTRLTVV.